This T cell receptor beta chain stems from a study of spatial heterogeneity in lung cancer. For the study at large: Counts of TCR transcripts in tumor regions correlated strongly with a T cell module score (derived from matched bulk RNA-seq).

The study's findings and limits: Tumors with more nonsynonymous mutations had more expanded intratumoral alpha and beta TCRs.

Time point in this sample: sample taken at primary tumor resection. The cohort: about 79 early-stage, untreated non-small cell lung cancer patients. TCRdb itself ran the 5' RACE reads through MiXCR, one entry per CDR3 protein. In the table there are about 16,000 distinct CDR3 sequences, 5.5% to 6% of which are singletons. On this clonotype itself: Its cognate antigen is unknown.

CDR3 size: 17 residues. Between the trimmed V and J ends, which lost 2 bases and 0 bases, there was a span of 17 bases. The germline CDR1 and CDR2 sequences are GTSNPN and SVGIG (reference sequence). The chain has TRBV30 and TRBJ1-3; possibly TRBD1 for D (6 bases). The TCR sequence derives from a female donor with early-stage non-small cell lung cancer. Here the sequenced sample was lung tumor tissue, taken at surgery. CDR3 region: CAWSKGGGLYSGNTIYF. For the CDR3, the DNA is TGTGCCTGGAGTAAAGGGGGGGGTTTGTACTCTGGAAACACCATATATTTT.